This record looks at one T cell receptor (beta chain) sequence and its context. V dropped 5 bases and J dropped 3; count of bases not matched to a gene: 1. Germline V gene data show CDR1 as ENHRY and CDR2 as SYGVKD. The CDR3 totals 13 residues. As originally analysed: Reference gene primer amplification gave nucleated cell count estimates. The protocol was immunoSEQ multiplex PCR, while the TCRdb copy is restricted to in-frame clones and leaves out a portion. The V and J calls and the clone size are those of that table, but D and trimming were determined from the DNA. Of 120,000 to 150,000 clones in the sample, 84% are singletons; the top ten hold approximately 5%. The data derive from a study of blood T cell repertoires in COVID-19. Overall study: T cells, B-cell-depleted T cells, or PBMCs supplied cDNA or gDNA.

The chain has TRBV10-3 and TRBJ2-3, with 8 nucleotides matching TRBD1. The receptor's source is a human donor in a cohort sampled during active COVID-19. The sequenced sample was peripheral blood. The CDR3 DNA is TGTGCCATCAGTTGGACAGGGACAGATACGCAGTATTTT. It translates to CAISWTGTDTQYF.